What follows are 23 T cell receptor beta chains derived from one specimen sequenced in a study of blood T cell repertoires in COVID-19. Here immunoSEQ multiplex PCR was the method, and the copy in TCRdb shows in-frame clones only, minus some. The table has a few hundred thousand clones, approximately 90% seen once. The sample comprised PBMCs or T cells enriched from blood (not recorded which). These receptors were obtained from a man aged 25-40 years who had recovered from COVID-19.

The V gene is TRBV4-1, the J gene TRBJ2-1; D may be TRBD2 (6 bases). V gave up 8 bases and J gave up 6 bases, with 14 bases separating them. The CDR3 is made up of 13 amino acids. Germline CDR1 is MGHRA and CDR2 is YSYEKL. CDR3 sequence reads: CASAAGPRNEQFF. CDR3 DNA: TGCGCCAGCGCGGCGGGGCCGCGCAATGAGCAGTTCTTC.

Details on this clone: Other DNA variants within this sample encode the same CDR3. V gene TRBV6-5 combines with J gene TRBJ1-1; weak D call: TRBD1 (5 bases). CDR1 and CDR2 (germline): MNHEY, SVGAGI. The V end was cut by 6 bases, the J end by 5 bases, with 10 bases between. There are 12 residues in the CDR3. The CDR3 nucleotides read TGTGCCAGCAGCCCGGGGGGGACTGAAGCTTTCTTT. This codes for CASSPGGTEAFF.

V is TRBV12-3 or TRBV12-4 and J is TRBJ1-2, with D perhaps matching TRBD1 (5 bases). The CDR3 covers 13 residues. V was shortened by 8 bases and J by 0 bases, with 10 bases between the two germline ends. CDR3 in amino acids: CASGDRSNYGYTF. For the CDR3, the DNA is TGTGCCAGCGGCGACAGATCTAACTATGGCTACACCTTC.

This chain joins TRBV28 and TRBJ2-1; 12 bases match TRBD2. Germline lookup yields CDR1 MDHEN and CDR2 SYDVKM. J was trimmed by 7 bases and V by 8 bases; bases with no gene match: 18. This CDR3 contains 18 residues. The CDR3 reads CASLSPGLAGGSRNEQFF. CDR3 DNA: TGTGCCAGCCTGTCCCCTGGGCTAGCGGGAGGGTCCCGGAATGAGCAGTTCTTC.

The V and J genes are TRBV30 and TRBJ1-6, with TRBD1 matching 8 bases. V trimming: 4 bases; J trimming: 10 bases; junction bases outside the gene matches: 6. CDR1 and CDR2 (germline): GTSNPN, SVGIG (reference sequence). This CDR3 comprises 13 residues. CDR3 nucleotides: TGTGCCTGGAACCCACAGGGGGAGTCACCCCTCCACTTT. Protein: CAWNPQGESPLHF. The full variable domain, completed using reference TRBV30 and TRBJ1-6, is SQTIHQWPATLVQPVGSPLSLECTVEGTSNPNLYWYRQAAGRGLQLLFYSVGIGQISSEVPQNLSASRPQDRQFILSSKKLLLSDSGFYLCAWNPQGESPLHFGNGTRLTVT.

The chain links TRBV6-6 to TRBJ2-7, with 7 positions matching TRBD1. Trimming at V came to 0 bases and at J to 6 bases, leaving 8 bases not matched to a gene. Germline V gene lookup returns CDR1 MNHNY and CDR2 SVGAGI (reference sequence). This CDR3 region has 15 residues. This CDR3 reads CASSYSTGFMGEQYF. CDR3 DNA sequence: TGTGCCAGCAGTTACTCGACAGGGTTCATGGGCGAGCAGTACTTC.

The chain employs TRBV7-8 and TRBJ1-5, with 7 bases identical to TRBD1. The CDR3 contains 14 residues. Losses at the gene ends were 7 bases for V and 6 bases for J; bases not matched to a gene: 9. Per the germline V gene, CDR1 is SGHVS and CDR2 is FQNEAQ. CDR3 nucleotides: TGTGCCAGCAACACACTGACAGGGAGTCAGCCCCAGCATTTT. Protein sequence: CASNTLTGSQPQHF.

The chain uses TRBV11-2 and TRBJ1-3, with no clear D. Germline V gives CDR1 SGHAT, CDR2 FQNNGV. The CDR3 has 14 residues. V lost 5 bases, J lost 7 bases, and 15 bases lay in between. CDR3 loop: CASSPYTGINTIYF. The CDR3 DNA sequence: TGTGCCAGCAGCCCCTACACGGGAATTAACACCATATATTTT.

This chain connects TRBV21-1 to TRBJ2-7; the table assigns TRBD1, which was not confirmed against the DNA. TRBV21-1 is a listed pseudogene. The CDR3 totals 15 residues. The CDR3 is CASSPGTPITYEQYF. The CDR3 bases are TGTGCCAGCAGCCCCGGGACACCCATTACCTACGAGCAGTACTTC.

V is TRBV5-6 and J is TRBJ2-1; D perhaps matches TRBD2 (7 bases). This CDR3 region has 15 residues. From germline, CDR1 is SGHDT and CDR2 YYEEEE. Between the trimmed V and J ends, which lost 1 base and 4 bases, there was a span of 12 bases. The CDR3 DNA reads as TGTGCCAGCAGCTTGCGCGGGGGCCTTTACAATGAGCAGTTCTTC. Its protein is CASSLRGGLYNEQFF.

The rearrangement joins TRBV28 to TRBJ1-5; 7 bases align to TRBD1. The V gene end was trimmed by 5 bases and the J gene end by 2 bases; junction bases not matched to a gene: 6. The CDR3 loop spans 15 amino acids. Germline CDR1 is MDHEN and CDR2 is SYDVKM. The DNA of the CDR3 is TGTGCCAGCAGTCTCCGGGACAGAGGCAATCAGCCCCAGCATTTT. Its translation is CASSLRDRGNQPQHF.

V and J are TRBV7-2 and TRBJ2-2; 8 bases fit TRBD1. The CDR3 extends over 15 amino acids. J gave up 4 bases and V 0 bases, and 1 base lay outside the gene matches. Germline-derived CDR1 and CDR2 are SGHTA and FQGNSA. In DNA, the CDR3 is TGTGCCAGCAGCTTAGCGGACAGGGTCACCGGGGAGCTGTTTTTT. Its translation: CASSLADRVTGELFF. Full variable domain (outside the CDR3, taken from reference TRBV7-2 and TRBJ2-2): GAGVSQSPSNKVTEKGKDVELRCDPISGHTALYWYRQSLGQGLEFLIYFQGNSAPDKSGLPSDRFSAERTGGSVSTLTIQRTQQEDSAVYLCASSLADRVTGELFFGEGSRLTVL.

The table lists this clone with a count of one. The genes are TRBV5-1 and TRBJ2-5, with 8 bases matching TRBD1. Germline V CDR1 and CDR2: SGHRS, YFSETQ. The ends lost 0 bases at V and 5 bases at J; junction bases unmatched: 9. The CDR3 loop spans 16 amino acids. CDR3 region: CASSLDQQGATETQYF. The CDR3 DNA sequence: TGCGCCAGCAGCTTGGATCAGCAGGGGGCGACGGAGACCCAGTACTTC.

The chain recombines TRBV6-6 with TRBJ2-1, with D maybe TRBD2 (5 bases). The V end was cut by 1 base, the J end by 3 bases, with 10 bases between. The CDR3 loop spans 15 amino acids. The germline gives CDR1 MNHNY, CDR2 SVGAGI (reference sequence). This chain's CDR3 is CASSYFGEGYNEQFF. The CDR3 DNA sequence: TGTGCCAGCAGTTACTTTGGAGAGGGCTACAATGAGCAGTTCTTC.

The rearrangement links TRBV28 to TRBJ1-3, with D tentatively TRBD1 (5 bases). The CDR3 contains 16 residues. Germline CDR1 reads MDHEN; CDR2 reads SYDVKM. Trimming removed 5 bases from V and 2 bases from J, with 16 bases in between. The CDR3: CASSQLRTGTGNTIYF. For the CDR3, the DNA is TGTGCCAGCAGTCAGCTCCGAACAGGAACTGGAAACACCATATATTTT.

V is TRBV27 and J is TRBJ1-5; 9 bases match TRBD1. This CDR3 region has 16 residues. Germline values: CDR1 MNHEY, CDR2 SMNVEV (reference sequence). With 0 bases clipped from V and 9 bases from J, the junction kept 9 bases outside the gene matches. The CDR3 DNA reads TGTGCCAGCAGTTTATCGGGGACAGGGTTATCGTGGCCCCAGCATTTT. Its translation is CASSLSGTGLSWPQHF.

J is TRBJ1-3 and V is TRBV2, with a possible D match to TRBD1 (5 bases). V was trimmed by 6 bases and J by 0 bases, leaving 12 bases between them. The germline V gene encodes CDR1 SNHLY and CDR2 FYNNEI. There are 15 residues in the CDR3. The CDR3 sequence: CASSRKGISGNTIYF. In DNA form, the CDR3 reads TGTGCCAGCAGCCGAAAGGGGATCTCTGGAAACACCATATATTTT.

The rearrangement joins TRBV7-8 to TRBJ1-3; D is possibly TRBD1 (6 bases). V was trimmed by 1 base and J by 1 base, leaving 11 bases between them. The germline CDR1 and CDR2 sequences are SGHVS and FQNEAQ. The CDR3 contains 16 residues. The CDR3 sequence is CASSLVDRRSGNTIYF. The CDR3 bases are TGTGCCAGCAGCTTAGTGGACAGAAGATCTGGAAACACCATATATTTT. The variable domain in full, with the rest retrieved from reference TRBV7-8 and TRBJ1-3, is GAGVSQSPRYKVAKRGQDVALRCDPISGHVSLFWYQQALGQGPEFLTYFQNEAQLDKSGLPSDRFFAERPEGSVSTLKIQRTQQEDSAVYLCASSLVDRRSGNTIYFGEGSWLTVV.

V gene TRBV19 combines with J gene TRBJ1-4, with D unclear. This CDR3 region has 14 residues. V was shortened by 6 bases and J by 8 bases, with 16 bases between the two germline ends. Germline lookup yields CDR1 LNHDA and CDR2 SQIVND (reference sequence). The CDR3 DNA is TGTGCCAGTAGCCCCCGGGAGGGAGGGGAAAAACTGTTTTTT. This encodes CASSPREGGEKLFF. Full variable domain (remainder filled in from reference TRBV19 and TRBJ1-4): DGGITQSPKYLFRKEGQNVTLSCEQNLNHDAMYWYRQDPGQGLRLIYYSQIVNDFQKGDIAEGYSVSREKKESFPLTVTSAQKNPTAFYLCASSPREGGEKLFFGSGTQLSVL.

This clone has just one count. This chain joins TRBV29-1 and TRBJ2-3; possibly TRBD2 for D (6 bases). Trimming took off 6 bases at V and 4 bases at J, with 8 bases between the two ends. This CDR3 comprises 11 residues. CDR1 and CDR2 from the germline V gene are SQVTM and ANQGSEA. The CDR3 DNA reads TGCAGCGTGCGGGACCCAGATACGCAGTATTTT. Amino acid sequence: CSVRDPDTQYF.

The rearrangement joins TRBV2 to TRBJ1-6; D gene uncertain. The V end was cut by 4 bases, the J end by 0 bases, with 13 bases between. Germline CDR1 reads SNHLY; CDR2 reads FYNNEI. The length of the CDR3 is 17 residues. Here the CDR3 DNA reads TGTGCCAGCAGTGCTGGCAGACTTAGCTCCTATAATTCACCCCTCCACTTT. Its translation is CASSAGRLSSYNSPLHF.

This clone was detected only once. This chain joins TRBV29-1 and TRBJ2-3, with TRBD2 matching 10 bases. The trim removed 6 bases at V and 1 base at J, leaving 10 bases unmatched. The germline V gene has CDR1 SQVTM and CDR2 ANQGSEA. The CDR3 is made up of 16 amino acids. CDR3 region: CSVGLAGVSGTDTQYF. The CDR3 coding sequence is TGCAGCGTCGGCCTAGCGGGAGTGTCTGGCACAGATACGCAGTATTTT.

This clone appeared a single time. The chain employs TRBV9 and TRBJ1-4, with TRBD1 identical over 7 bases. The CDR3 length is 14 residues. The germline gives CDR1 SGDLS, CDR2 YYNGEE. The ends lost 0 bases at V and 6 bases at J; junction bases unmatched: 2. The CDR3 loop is CASSVDGTDEKLFF. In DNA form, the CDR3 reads TGTGCCAGCAGCGTAGATGGGACAGATGAAAAACTGTTTTTT.